Detailed here is one TCR beta chain. The CDR3 totals 12 residues. The germline V gene encodes CDR1 KGHDR and CDR2 SFDVKD. The germline V and J ends were trimmed by 3 bases and 10 bases, with 12 bases remaining between them. The data stem from a study of T-cell memory formation after mild COVID-19. Study background: Across donors, TCR clusters were largely donor specific.

TCRdb re-analysed the 5' RACE reads in MiXCR, keeping a single row per CDR3 protein. The sample has just over 150,000 distinct CDR3 sequences, around a third seen once. Material for sequencing was PBMCs or a T cell subset sorted from them (not recorded which). The receptor was isolated from an adult woman who had mild COVID-19 (a few samples of this study predate the infection). Cell type and time point are not known. The J gene is TRBJ2-7, the V gene TRBV24-1; D is tentatively TRBD1 or TRBD2 (6 bases each). As DNA, the CDR3 is TGTGCCACCAGTGATCCCCGGGGGCGTCAGTACTTC. Protein product: CATSDPRGRQYF.